The T cell receptor beta chain under discussion was sequenced for a study of cytomegalovirus exposure and HLA in healthy donors (dated by TCRdb to the late 2010s). Background for the entire study: In an earlier analysis of 450 to 750 of the donors, approximately 300 Gb of sequence data and 90 million to 120 million unique TCR beta sequences from 150 million to 200 million T cells were reported. Several DR-DQ haplotypes were treated as single units for association and clustering because of strong linkage in the cohort. HLA typing covered class I and class II loci at four-digit resolution. Donor age, sex, ethnicity and CMV serostatus were compiled alongside the repertoire data. The T cell repertoires of 666 subjects were profiled by immunosequencing and related to cytomegalovirus serostatus. To predict cytomegalovirus infection status, the study combined high-throughput TCR immunosequencing, statistical association of individual TCRs with disease status, and machine learning. Rather than using new phenotypic data, the later analysis identified candidate immune exposures from TCR beta sequences and from how often those sequences occurred across donors. Among some 400 genotyped donors of the cohort, an average of approximately 240,000 unique TCR beta nucleotide sequences was sequenced per donor, of which about 19% were non-productive. Of the approximately 400 genotyped donors, less than 90% were placed in the genetic ancestry cluster associated with self-reported Caucasian donors. To study patterns of TCR occurrence, a later analysis re-analyzed previously published TCR beta repertoires from several hundred donors and added high-resolution HLA genotyping. Every discovery cohort repertoire had been produced on one sequencing platform. The aim of the study was to test whether cataloging public T cell receptors could identify signatures of past pathogen exposure. To decide whether each TCR beta V gene segment behaved as functional or pseudogenic, an earlier analysis of several hundred of the donors relied on high-throughput TCR beta sequencing. Besides the first cohort of about 730 subjects, a separate validation cohort made up of over 100 different subjects was used. An early release that covered about 600 HLA-typed donors contained about 300 gigabases of sequencing data and 80 million or so unique TCR sequences. A later genetic analysis used genome-wide SNP genotypes for about three fifths of the 666 donors, treating that subset as a discovery cohort. Typing coverage differed by locus: A, B, C, DRB1 and DQB1 were typed in roughly 629-640 donors, DQA1 in roughly 500, DPA1 in 606, and DPB1 in just under 480. Beyond this particular receptor, the publication reports: Because some donors lacked HLA typing at each locus, the association tests relied only on the typed subset. In a later analysis, the rate of TCR association differed among HLA loci, with DRB1 alleles having the most associated TCRs and HLA-C alleles having the fewest. Immune exposure information for the cohort was limited to CMV serostatus. Because the 87-base-pair reads could not distinguish some IMGT-functional V segments, including TRBV6-2 and TRBV6-3, those segments were excluded. In a later genetic analysis, a missense DCLRE1C variant was associated with V-gene and J-gene trimming of TCR beta chains, and the association was replicated in an independent cohort. Assigning TCR associations to individual alleles was difficult when HLA alleles, especially DR and DQ, strongly co-occurred. According to a later genetic analysis, donors in an Asian-associated ancestry cluster had fewer N-insertions in productive TCRs than the approximately 670-donor mean. A later analysis found that HLA-associated TCR beta chains were more clonally expanded and had lower generation probabilities than equally common non-associated chains. The cohort was sequenced for TCR beta chains only, and without alpha or paired-chain data the features that could be detected were limited. In a later analysis, 16,951 TCR beta sequences were associated with specific HLA alleles at a false discovery rate of 0.05. The study gave a list of roughly 150 TCR beta chains associated with cytomegalovirus. A few of the identified cytomegalovirus-associated TCR beta chains were confirmed in vitro to be specific for cytomegalovirus antigens. A cluster of highly shared sequence variants was judged likely to represent a technical artifact of the sequencing pipeline. Presence/absence analyses assumed roughly uniform sequencing depth across donors, an assumption that may not hold. Correlated functional status among segregating V segments might reflect linkage disequilibrium, but an unknown experimental factor could not be ruled out. Across donors, most TCR sequences were observed very rarely, whereas some public TCRs were present in many individuals. Broadly in line with IMGT annotations, most TCR beta V segments showed up in productive rearrangements about 90% or about 30% of the time in an earlier analysis of 450 to 600 of the donors. A further reported finding was that TCR beta sequences accurately predicted the HLA-A and HLA-B alleles for most subjects in the first cohort. A later analysis reported that several top co-occurrence clusters appeared linked to parvovirus B19, influenza, CMV and Epstein-Barr virus. Because counts were too low, seventeen rarely observed V segments, including chromosome 9 orphons, were excluded from the earlier analysis of some 590 of the donors. Most CMV-associated TCR beta chains appeared to be HLA-restricted in a later analysis, and the HLA associations seemed to be driven largely by CMV exposure. The classifier was reported to diagnose cytomegalovirus status with high specificity and sensitivity in both the original and validation cohorts. According to the authors, the approach could potentially be generalized to other disease states and immunological phenotypes.

Details on this clone: This receptor's antigen is unknown. Per-base quality was not reported, and no clone a single base away is much larger than it.

The cohort comprised under 700 healthy bone marrow donors. Cohort members were all nominally healthy when sampled, although unrecorded immune exposures were likely present. The donor tested CMV seronegative and was one of the 352 seronegative cohort members. Every donor gave a peripheral blood sample, and the peripheral blood mononuclear cells from that sample were used for TCR beta sequencing. Genomic DNA was extracted from the blood cell samples with the Qiagen DNeasy Blood Extraction Kit. Measured from the cysteine to the phenylalanine, the CDR3 is 14 residues long. Left in the record is the CDR3 DNA by itself, 42 bases read in frame from the first base. The junction shows trimming of 10 bases on V and 4 bases on J, plus 20 bases between the germline ends. CDR1 MDHEN and CDR2 SYDVKM were looked up in the germline V gene. The library came from the immunoSEQ multiplex PCR assay. The multiplex PCR relied on a mix of 60 forward primers for TCR Vbeta segments and 13 reverse primers for TCR Jbeta segments. Amplification of the CDR3 region of rearranged TCR beta genes was performed with a multiplex PCR assay on genomic DNA. Amplified TCR beta libraries were sequenced as 87-base-pair reads on the Illumina HiSeq System. In the authors' own workflow: In a later analysis, tens of millions of unique TCR beta chains were counted across the 690 or so repertoires, and approximately 11 million of these chains were shared by at least two donors. To remove PCR and sequencing errors, raw reads were error-corrected and collapsed into unique sequences using a nearest-neighbor algorithm that merged closely related sequences. To assign V, D and J gene segments, CDR3 sequences were aligned to IMGT reference sequences. For a sequence to be retained, at least a six-nucleotide match to both a V gene segment and a J gene segment was required. A rearrangement was called productive if the CDR3 had no stop codons and remained in frame with V and J, and every other rearrangement was called non-productive. Following IMGT convention, CDR3 was defined as the stretch from the second conserved V-encoded cysteine up to the conserved J-encoded phenylalanine. The earlier analysis of some 540 of the donors excluded any sequence lacking an unambiguous match to a single V gene segment. An earlier analysis of some 610 of the donors called V segments functional above 56.7% productive rearrangements and segregating when the between-donor standard deviation exceeded 5%. A statistical classification framework was built for diagnosing cytomegalovirus status from the catalog of TCR beta chain sequences. A later analysis assigned V and J genes by comparing TCR nucleotide sequences with IMGT/GENE-DB human TR gene sequences. Using the TCRdist pipeline, a later analysis assigned CDR3 sequences along with most-parsimonious VDJ recombination scenarios. In a later analysis, every TCR beta chain was defined by the combination of its CDR3 amino acid sequence and its V-gene family, and reads without a unique V-gene family were dropped. As a way to deal with suspected cross-contamination and a sequencing artifact, a later analysis dropped roughly 600 nucleotide sequences that were highly shared and had low generation probability. In a later analysis, a clonal expansion index was calculated for each public chain from normalized within-repertoire ranks of inferred template counts. In a later analysis, generation probabilities were computed with a VDJ recombination model fitted to out-of-frame rearrangements, and the resulting probabilities were checked against IGoR. A later analysis scored TCR-TCR, TCR-HLA and TCR-CMV co-occurrence with hypergeometric tests, applying a repertoire-size bias correction to TCR pairs. To estimate false discovery rates, a later analysis permuted the HLA or CMV assignments 20 times. In a later analysis, co-occurring TCRs were grouped using DBSCAN, with TCRdist sequence similarity added in when clustering inside HLA-allele-positive subsets. Co-occurrence clustering excluded repertoires with fewer than 30,000 or more than 120,000 public chains, plus five with anomalous nucleotide sharing. TCRdb holds this immuneACCESS table with in-frame rearrangements only. Some clones are missing; in checked studies, unresolved V genes explain under half, and the rest has no known cause. D and trimming were read from the DNA, whereas the V and J calls and clone size are those reported in that table. The table for this sample lists 100,000 to 150,000 clones; about 80% of them were counted only once. The ten largest clonotypes hold 2% to 2.5% of the sample.

The sequenced material came from PBMCs. In this chain, TRBV28 is recombined with TRBJ2-7; the D region possibly corresponds to TRBD2 (7 bases align). This clonotype was sampled from a man aged 18 to 29 in good health and CMV-seronegative. The bases read TGTGCCACCAAATATGGGGGGAGGGGGTACGAGCAGTACTTC. It is translated as CATKYGGRGYEQYF. The variable domain in full, with residues beyond the CDR3 obtained from the reference TRBV28 and TRBJ2-7 genes, is DVKVTQSSRYLVKRTGEKVFLECVQDMDHENMFWYRQDPGLGLRLIYFSYDVKMKEKGDIPEGYSVSREKKERFSLILESASTNQTSMYLCATKYGGRGYEQYFGPGTRLTVT.